This is a list of T cell receptor beta chains from one sample in a study of cytomegalovirus exposure and HLA in healthy donors. The repertoire was sequenced with immunoSEQ multiplex PCR; TCRdb's copy has only in-frame clones and lacks some. This sample yields approximately 130,000 clones, of which around 75% are seen a single time; less than 4% belongs to the top ten. Sequencing was performed on PBMCs. These receptors all come from a man aged 25-40 years in good health and CMV-seronegative. CDR3s include the opening cysteine and the closing phenylalanine or tryptophan. The D gene is left open where the match is weak. Only some rows state a clone size, as once, few, many or a class for expanded clones.

TRBJ1-5	TRBV9	-	-	CASSVEAGDNQPQHF	TGTGCCAGCAGCGTAGAAGCAGGGGACAATCAGCCCCAGCATTTT
TRBJ1-2	TRBV6-5	-	-	CASSYGGSYGYTF	TGTGCCAGCAGTTACGGGGGGTCCTATGGCTACACCTTC
TRBJ2-7	TRBV28	-	TRBD1	CASSFGSQPRGEQYF	TGTGCCAGCAGTTTTGGCAGCCAACCCAGGGGGGAGCAGTACTTC
TRBJ1-5	TRBV7-9	-	TRBD1	CASSSDRDGQPQHF	TGTGCCAGCAGCTCTGACAGGGACGGCCAGCCCCAGCATTTT
TRBJ1-5	TRBV28	-	TRBD1	CASTYGGQYSNQPQHF	TGTGCCAGCACATACGGGGGACAGTATAGCAATCAGCCCCAGCATTTT
TRBJ1-1	TRBV5-1	few	TRBD1	CASASNRGDTEAFF	TGCGCCAGCGCGAGTAACAGGGGGGACACTGAAGCTTTCTTT
TRBJ2-4	TRBV28	-	TRBD1	CASSFIDYRGLAKNIQYF	TGTGCCAGCAGTTTCATAGATTACAGGGGGTTAGCCAAAAACATTCAGTACTTC
TRBJ2-2	TRBV5-1	-	TRBD2	CASTPNSGGVTGELFF	TGCGCCAGCACCCCCAATAGCGGGGGTGTAACCGGGGAGCTGTTTTTT
TRBJ2-1	TRBV5-1	-	TRBD2	CASFSASGGASREQFF	TGCGCCAGCTTTTCGGCTAGCGGGGGGGCGAGTCGTGAGCAGTTCTTC
TRBJ2-2	TRBV18	-	TRBD1	CASSKGQGYLTNTGELFF	TGTGCCAGCTCCAAAGGACAGGGCTATCTTACGAACACCGGGGAGCTGTTTTTT
TRBJ2-3	TRBV5-6	once	TRBD1	CASSPPYSTGGTDTQYF	TGTGCCAGCAGCCCCCCCTACTCGACAGGGGGCACAGATACGCAGTATTTT
TRBJ2-7	TRBV7-2	many	TRBD2	CASSLTAGVSYEQYF	TGTGCCAGCAGCTTAACAGCGGGGGTATCCTACGAGCAGTACTTC
TRBJ2-4	TRBV2	-	-	CASSVPLSLSAKNIQYF	TGTGCCAGCAGTGTACCCCTTAGCCTATCAGCCAAAAACATTCAGTACTTC
TRBJ2-7	TRBV2	-	TRBD1	CAGRWGQGLDEQYF	TGTGCCGGGCGGTGGGGACAGGGTCTCGACGAGCAGTACTTC
TRBJ1-4	TRBV5-1	-	-	CASSLANRDNEKLFF	TGCGCCAGCAGCTTGGCCAACAGGGATAATGAAAAACTGTTTTTT
TRBJ2-1	TRBV30	few	TRBD2	CAWSVTSGYEQFF	TGTGCCTGGAGTGTTACTAGCGGGTATGAGCAGTTCTTC
TRBJ2-1	TRBV6-9	-	TRBD2	CASSYGARLAARSYNEQFF	TGTGCCAGCAGTTACGGGGCTCGACTAGCAGCCCGCTCCTACAATGAGCAGTTCTTC
TRBJ2-1	TRBV7-9	-	-	CASSRRQDSSYNEQFF	TGTGCCAGCAGCCGTCGGCAGGACAGCTCCTACAATGAGCAGTTCTTC
TRBJ2-7	TRBV13	-	TRBD2	CASSAGGSLYEQYF	TGTGCCAGCAGCGCGGGGGGTTCGCTCTACGAGCAGTACTTC
TRBJ2-3	TRBV6-1	-	-	CASSDESRTSTDTQYF	TGTGCCAGCAGTGACGAGAGTAGAACTAGCACAGATACGCAGTATTTT
TRBJ2-7	TRBV7-2	-	TRBD2	CASSGTSGSSYEQYF	TGTGCCAGCAGCGGGACTAGCGGGAGCTCCTACGAGCAGTACTTC
TRBJ2-7	TRBV6-1	few	TRBD1	CASRAGTGFYEQYF	TGTGCCAGCAGGGCCGGGACAGGGTTTTACGAGCAGTACTTC